The count of the clone carrying this T cell receptor (beta chain) is one. All of the donors resided in Nashville, Tennessee, and each was a Caucasian adult. Authors' methods: With immunoSEQ giving junction-only sequences and no quality scores, filtering differed. The protocol was immunoSEQ multiplex PCR, while the TCRdb copy is restricted to in-frame clones and leaves out a portion. V and J calls and clone size are given by that table; D and trimming were obtained from the DNA. The sample shows fewer than 150,000 clones, about 70% of them seen only once. This sample was included in a study of shared clonotypes between healthy human individuals. V dropped 6 bases and J dropped 2 bases, with 10 bases sitting between them. The CDR3 covers 13 residues. Germline-derived CDR1 and CDR2 are MNHEY and SVGAGI.

The TCR comes from a woman in her 30s in good health. Sequences were obtained from memory CD8+ T cells sorted from blood. The subset is: CD45RO+ cells pooled with CCR7-negative TemRA cells. V is TRBV6-5 and J is TRBJ2-5; D not certain. The CDR3, as DNA: TGTGCCAGCAGCCATCGAGAACAAGAGACCCAGTACTTC. It is translated as CASSHREQETQYF.